This T cell receptor (beta chain) is from a study of cytomegalovirus exposure and HLA in healthy donors. PCR used 60 Vbeta primers and 13 Jbeta primers. Generated by immunoSEQ multiplex PCR, the TCRdb table keeps only in-frame clones and is missing some. Of about 140,000 clones in the sample, about 9.2% were seen once. This clone was found a few times. Its antigen is unknown. The germline V gene has CDR1 SGHRS and CDR2 YFSETQ. V lost 3 bases and J lost 0, with 10 bases in between. The CDR3 is made up of 16 amino acids. Study observations and caveats: Being productive about 90% or about 30% of the time was typical of most TCR beta V segments in an earlier analysis.

The sequenced sample was PBMCs. This chain joins TRBV5-1 and TRBJ2-6; D is undetermined. The clonotype was recovered from a woman in her thirties or forties in good health and CMV-seropositive. CDR3 amino acids: CASSSLERSGANVLTF. As DNA, the CDR3 is TGCGCCAGCAGCTCCCTAGAACGCTCTGGGGCCAACGTCCTGACTTTC.